This TCR beta chain was observed in a study of identical twins (dated by TCRdb to 2015 to 2016). Regarding the complete study: TCR alpha and beta repertoires from monozygotic twins, unrelated adults of various ages and cord blood were deep-sequenced to test whether fetal clonotypes persist. Replicate twin experiments were performed at different times using different library preparation protocols to rule out contamination. On the study overall, not on this receptor specifically: Because the same donors could not be followed over many years, conclusions were based on cross-sectional statistical analysis. Invariant T cells such as MAIT and iNKT could partly confound zero-insertion analyses, though diverse VJ usage argued against this for most clonotypes. Out-of-frame TCR alpha sequences shared between twins showed an excess of low generation-probability sequences compared with coincidental sharing between unrelated individuals. In monozygotic twins, out-of-frame TCR alpha sharing was systematically underestimated by recombination models, although the models agreed with sharing between unrelated individuals. Fewer insertions were carried by abundant cord blood beta clonotypes; a weaker similar trend was observed in young adult naive repertoires, while no such trend was observed in memory repertoires. The excess sharing between twins in beta out-of-frame sequences was weaker because fewer shared sequences reduced the signal-to-noise ratio.

Only healthy Caucasian donors were included. The twin cohort comprised three pairs of female monozygotic twins, all aged about 18 to 30 years. CD4+ and CD8+ T cell populations were isolated with positive isolation kits from Invitrogen. Concerning this clonotype itself: Its antigen target is currently unknown. No base qualities exist here, and no much larger clone lies one base off it.

The CDR3 contains 17 residues, cysteine and phenylalanine counted. Only the CDR3 DNA stays, 51 bases, in frame from base 1. The germline V gene specifies SGHTA as CDR1 and FQGNSA as CDR2. Trimming leaves V shorter by 3 bases and J shorter by 4 bases, with the junction holding 13 bases beyond the gene matches. The library was built by means of 5' RACE. The listed sequencing device is Illumina HiSeq 2000. Template switching added a universal primer binding site, and the final cDNA carried a unique molecular identifier that allowed TCR cDNA molecules to be counted accurately. Specific primers in the conserved constant-segment region were used to synthesize first-strand cDNA for TCR alpha and beta chains. To control for contamination, every cDNA library carried two barcodes: a SMART-Mk sample barcode plus Illumina barcodes. TruSeq adapter sequences and Illumina sample barcodes were added in two successive PCR steps. Sequencing of the TCR alpha and beta cDNA libraries was done on the Illumina HiSeq platform using custom primers. The original methods were these. Raw reads were processed with MiGEC to extract unique molecular identifiers, and MiXCR was used to determine CDR3 positions. Recombination models were inferred per individual with the repgenHMM and IGoR tools using an EM algorithm. Shared clonotypes were analyzed with the tcR package in R, and sharing was normalized by the product of cloneset sizes. To study raw recombination without the effects of thymic and clonal selection, out-of-frame nonproductive sequences were analyzed. TCRdb passed the public sequencing reads through fastp at Q25 and MiXCR, retaining productive beta sequences. Rows with a matching CDR3 protein are joined into one entry that keeps the most common DNA and genes. TCRdb, not the original authors, processed these V and J calls. This sample lists some 570,000 distinct CDR3 sequences; 20% to 25% were detected once. Approximately 0.49% of the sample belongs to the ten largest clones.

The sample was also linked to a second study, of yellow fever vaccine responses in identical twins. Per that second paper: According to the authors, in identical twins the way T cells responded to vaccination appeared partly convergent and partly personalized. Focusing on identical twins, the study followed the T cell clones that responded to the vaccine, and did so with precision.

The V gene is TRBV7-2 and the J gene is TRBJ2-3; 7 central nucleotides agree with TRBD2. Sequencing was performed on CD4+ T cells sorted from blood. The clonotype was recovered from a woman aged 18 to 35 in good health. Read as DNA, the sequence is TGTGCCAGCAGCTTTGTGGGAGGGCATACTAGTGCAGATACGCAGTATTTT. It translates as CASSFVGGHTSADTQYF.